These T cell receptor beta chains were read from a single sample in a study of somatic mutations in cytotoxic T cells in rheumatoid arthritis. Here immunoSEQ multiplex PCR was the method, and the copy in TCRdb shows in-frame clones only, minus some. The sample comprises tens of thousands of clones, approximately 80% of which are singletons, and roughly 3.8% rests with the top ten. The sample was CD8+ T cells sorted from blood. The receptors shown here come from an adult with rheumatoid arthritis. CDR3s include the opening cysteine and the closing phenylalanine or tryptophan. The D gene is left open where the match is weak. Only part of the rows carry a size: once, few, many, or a class if the clone is expanded.

>NA|TRBD1|TRBV5-1|TRBJ2-7
CASSFVGGNPYEQYF
TGCGCCAGCAGCTTCGTAGGGGGCAACCCCTACGAGCAGTACTTC
>NA|TRBD1|TRBV4-3|TRBJ2-4
CASSHLQGPKNIQYF
TGCGCCAGCAGCCATTTACAGGGGCCCAAAAACATTCAGTACTTC
>NA|TRBD1|TRBV7-9|TRBJ1-1
CASSDTPGQGRYEAFF
TGTGCCAGCAGTGACACCCCGGGACAGGGTAGGTATGAAGCTTTCTTT
>NA|NA|TRBV6-5|TRBJ1-2
CASSFKGGYGYTF
TGTGCCAGCAGTTTTAAGGGGGGCTATGGCTACACCTTC
>NA|NA|TRBV4-1|TRBJ1-3
CASSQISVGSGNTIYF
TGCGCCAGCAGCCAAATCTCGGTTGGCTCTGGAAACACCATATATTTT
>once|NA|TRBV2|TRBJ2-3
CASRTGTQYF
TGTGCCAGCAGAACGGGTACGCAGTATTTT
>NA|TRBD2|TRBV9|TRBJ2-7
CASSVGGKDEQYF
TGTGCCAGCAGCGTCGGGGGGAAGGACGAGCAGTACTTC
>few|TRBD1|TRBV28|TRBJ1-2
CASSLGTGAYGYTF
TGTGCCAGCAGTTTAGGGACAGGGGCCTATGGCTACACCTTC
>NA|NA|TRBV6-1|TRBJ2-5
CASNLRGAGETQYF
TGTGCCAGCAATTTAAGGGGGGCCGGGGAGACCCAGTACTTC
>NA|NA|TRBV19|TRBJ1-2
CASSILGDYGYTF
TGTGCCAGTAGTATATTGGGGGACTATGGCTACACCTTC
>few|NA|TRBV7-9|TRBJ1-1
CASSLGESGLNTEAFF
TGTGCCAGCAGCTTAGGAGAGTCCGGTTTGAACACTGAAGCTTTCTTT
>NA|NA|TRBV6-6|TRBJ2-6
CASTMGANVLTF
TGTGCCAGCACAATGGGGGCCAACGTCCTGACTTTC
>NA|TRBD2|TRBV15|TRBJ2-3
CATSGYLAGRGDTQYF
TGTGCCACCAGCGGTTATCTAGCGGGGAGGGGAGATACGCAGTATTTT
>NA|NA|TRBV6-5|TRBJ1-1
CASGIPGTPNTEAFF
TGTGCCAGCGGTATCCCCGGGACACCGAACACTGAAGCTTTCTTT
>NA|NA|TRBV7-9|TRBJ2-7
CASSLSVYEQYF
TGTGCCAGCAGCTTAAGCGTCTACGAGCAGTACTTC
>NA|NA|TRBV13|TRBJ2-7
CASSLGRTYEQYF
TGTGCCAGCAGCTTAGGAAGGACCTACGAGCAGTACTTC
>NA|NA|TRBV6-5|TRBJ2-2
CASSLTDNTGELFF
TGTGCCAGCAGCCTGACGGATAACACCGGGGAGCTGTTTTTT
>NA|TRBD2|TRBV5-4|TRBJ2-3
CASSLSGGGVDTQYF
TGCGCCAGCAGCCTCAGCGGGGGAGGTGTGGATACGCAGTATTTT
>NA|TRBD1|TRBV6-5|TRBJ2-5
CASSSHDRGKTQYF
TGTGCCAGCAGTTCCCACGACAGGGGAAAGACCCAGTACTTC
>NA|NA|TRBV7-2|TRBJ2-3
CASSFPLGGASRTDTQYF
TGTGCCAGCAGCTTCCCCTTAGGGGGGGCCTCCCGCACAGATACGCAGTATTTT
>NA|TRBD2|TRBV5-5|TRBJ2-1
CASSPTSVLSYNEQFF
TGTGCCAGCAGCCCCACTAGCGTCTTGTCCTACAATGAGCAGTTCTTC
>NA|NA|TRBV7-6|TRBJ2-7
CASSFSARHEQYF
TGTGCCAGCAGCTTTTCCGCGCGCCACGAGCAGTACTTC
>few|NA|TRBV4-2|TRBJ2-3
CASSQDFYSQGGDTQYF
TGTGCCAGCAGCCAAGATTTTTATTCACAGGGTGGCGATACGCAGTATTTT
>NA|NA|TRBV5-6|TRBJ2-5
CASSFGLGGPFETQYF
TGTGCCAGCAGCTTTGGGCTCGGGGGGCCCTTTGAGACCCAGTACTTC
>NA|NA|TRBV4-1|TRBJ1-3
CASSQLLGGYGNTIYF
TGCGCCAGCAGCCAACTGTTAGGGGGTTACGGAAACACCATATATTTT
>NA|TRBD2|TRBV14|TRBJ2-3
CASSPAVAGPTDTQYF
TGTGCCAGCAGCCCTGCGGTAGCGGGCCCCACAGATACGCAGTATTTT
>NA|NA|TRBV19|TRBJ1-2
CASSIRANYGYTF
TGTGCCAGTAGTATCCGGGCTAACTATGGCTACACCTTC
>NA|TRBD2|TRBV7-8|TRBJ2-1
CASSFLAGGSPSSYNEQFF
TGTGCCAGCAGCTTCCTAGCGGGGGGGTCCCCGAGCTCCTACAATGAGCAGTTCTTC
>NA|NA|TRBV6-1|TRBJ1-4
CASSEGTSGAEKLFF
TGTGCCAGCAGTGAAGGGACATCGGGGGCTGAAAAACTGTTTTTT
>NA|NA|TRBV5-8|TRBJ2-1
CASSPPGTEQFF
TGTGCCAGCAGCCCACCCGGGACTGAGCAGTTCTTC
>NA|TRBD1|TRBV7-2|TRBJ2-3
CASSPLHGQGTDTQYF
TGTGCCAGCAGCCCATTGCACGGACAGGGCACAGATACGCAGTATTTT
>NA|NA|TRBV6-5|TRBJ1-5
CASSSGSVQPQHF
TGTGCCAGCAGTTCCGGGTCTGTTCAGCCCCAGCATTTT
>few|NA|TRBV27|TRBJ2-7
CASTHSSGTVSYEQYF
TGTGCCAGCACTCATAGCTCCGGGACGGTCTCCTACGAGCAGTACTTC
>NA|NA|TRBV6-1|TRBJ2-7
CASRWTDYEQYF
TGTGCCAGCAGGTGGACGGATTACGAGCAGTACTTC
>NA|TRBD1|TRBV4-2|TRBJ2-3
CASSHETGIGADTQYF
TGTGCCAGCAGCCACGAGACAGGGATTGGGGCGGATACGCAGTATTTT
>NA|TRBD1|TRBV7-9|TRBJ2-3
CASSSPWTGGLTDTQYF
TGTGCCAGCAGCTCCCCGTGGACAGGGGGCCTCACAGATACGCAGTATTTT
>NA|NA|TRBV4-1|TRBJ2-3
CASSQGLAVGTDTQYF
TGCGCCAGCAGCCAAGGTCTAGCTGTTGGCACAGATACGCAGTATTTT
>NA|TRBD1|TRBV19|TRBJ2-2
CASSRTGGTTGELFF
TGTGCCAGTAGCCGGACAGGGGGCACCACCGGGGAGCTGTTTTTT
>few|NA|TRBV4-2|TRBJ1-2
CASSRALVSNYGYTF
TGTGCCAGCAGCCGCGCTTTGGTATCTAACTATGGCTACACCTTC
>NA|NA|TRBV4-1|TRBJ2-5
CASSQDRETQYF
TGCGCCAGCAGCCAAGATAGGGAGACCCAGTACTTC
>once|NA|TRBV6-5|TRBJ2-2
CASSYKGGGELFF
TGTGCCAGCAGCTACAAGGGAGGAGGGGAGCTGTTTTTT
>NA|NA|TRBV23-1|TRBJ2-3
CASSRYRDTQYF
TGCGCCAGCAGTCGGTACAGGGATACGCAGTATTTT
>NA|NA|TRBV7-2|TRBJ2-2
CASSLAERSPGKAGELFF
TGTGCCAGCAGCTTAGCGGAACGGTCCCCCGGGAAGGCCGGGGAGCTGTTTTTT
>NA|TRBD1|TRBV4-3|TRBJ2-2
CASSPSPGRDRGPVTGELFF
TGCGCCAGCAGCCCTTCCCCGGGCCGGGACAGGGGTCCGGTCACCGGGGAGCTGTTTTTT
>few|NA|TRBV6-1|TRBJ1-1
CASSLWTGMNTEAFF
TGTGCCAGCAGTCTGTGGACGGGCATGAACACTGAAGCTTTCTTT
>NA|NA|TRBV4-1|TRBJ1-1
CASSQVWGEDTEAFF
TGCGCCAGCAGCCAAGTATGGGGAGAGGACACTGAAGCTTTCTTT
>NA|NA|TRBV27|TRBJ2-2
CASSLSPGYTGELFF
TGTGCCAGCAGTTTATCACCAGGTTACACCGGGGAGCTGTTTTTT
>NA|NA|TRBV10-3|TRBJ1-2
CAIREPGEETNYGYTF
TGTGCCATCAGGGAACCAGGGGAGGAAACTAACTATGGCTACACCTTC
>once|NA|TRBV4-1|TRBJ2-7
CASSQVNGYEQYF
TGCGCCAGCAGCCAAGTGAACGGTTACGAGCAGTACTTC
>NA|NA|TRBV9|TRBJ1-2
CASSVDFNYGYTF
TGTGCCAGCAGCGTAGATTTCAACTATGGCTACACCTTC